The table lists the clone carrying this T cell receptor beta chain with many counts. Antigen unknown. This sample is drawn from a study of T cells in Graves' hyperthyroidism and ophthalmopathy. Study-wide results and limits: Expanded thyroid clonotypes (above 0.001) were mostly also found in blood.

Regions amplified from RNA transcripts were the TCR beta CDR3 regions. The HTBI primer set drove a first-round RT-PCR of the TCR CDR3. One entry per CDR3 protein, called by TCRdb with MiXCR from the multiplex PCR reads. Of approximately 420,000 distinct CDR3 sequences listed, 15% are singletons. V lost 10 bases, J lost 4 bases, and 4 bases stayed unmatched. Germline CDR1 reads MDHEN; CDR2 reads SYDVKM. The CDR3 loop spans 12 amino acids. The chain links TRBV28 to TRBJ1-3; 7 bases agree with TRBD1. The source material was blood. The sequence derives from a woman aged 30 to 39 with Graves' hyperthyroidism. The CDR3 DNA sequence: TGTGCCACCCGGGACAGCGGAAACACCATATATTTT. Its protein product is CATRDSGNTIYF.